This T cell receptor (beta chain) was sequenced in a study of blood T cell repertoires in COVID-19. Study summary: There were acute and convalescent COVID-19 samples, and they came from the United States, Italy and Spain.

Per the original data handling: Amplification with reference gene primers provided the estimates of nucleated cell counts. Method: immunoSEQ multiplex PCR; TCRdb's copy keeps in-frame clones and lacks some. For V, J and clone size, that table is used; D and trimming come from the DNA. The data show around 140,000 clones, 84% seen once. Trimming removed 4 bases from V and 1 base from J, with 10 bases in between. The CDR3 consists of 14 residues. The germline V gene has CDR1 SGHTS and CDR2 YDEGEE. Sequenced: peripheral blood. The TCR was taken from a man aged 25 to 45 with COVID-19, enrolled during active disease. This chain connects TRBV5-8 to TRBJ2-3; the D gene is possibly TRBD2 (7 bases). This CDR3 reads CASSRGGGTDTQYF. The CDR3 DNA reads as TGTGCCAGCAGCCGCGGGGGCGGCACAGATACGCAGTATTTT.